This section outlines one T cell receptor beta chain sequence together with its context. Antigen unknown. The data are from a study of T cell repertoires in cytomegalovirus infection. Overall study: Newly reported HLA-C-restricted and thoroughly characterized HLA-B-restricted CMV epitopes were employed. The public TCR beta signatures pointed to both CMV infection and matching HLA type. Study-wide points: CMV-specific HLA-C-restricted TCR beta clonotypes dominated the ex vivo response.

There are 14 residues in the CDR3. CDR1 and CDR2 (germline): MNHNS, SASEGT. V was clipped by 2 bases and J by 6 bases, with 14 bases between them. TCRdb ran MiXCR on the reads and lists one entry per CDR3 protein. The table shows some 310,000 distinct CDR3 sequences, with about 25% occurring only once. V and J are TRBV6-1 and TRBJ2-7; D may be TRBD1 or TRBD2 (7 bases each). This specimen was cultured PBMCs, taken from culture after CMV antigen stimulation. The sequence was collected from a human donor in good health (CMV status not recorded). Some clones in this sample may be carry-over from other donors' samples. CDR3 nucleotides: TGTGCCAGCAGTGAACCGGGGAGGGGGCCCGAGCAGTACTTC. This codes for CASSEPGRGPEQYF.